The TCR beta chain described here comes from a study of blood T cell repertoires in COVID-19. This clone has only one observation. The CDR3 extends over 17 amino acids. Germline CDR1 MDHEN, CDR2 SYDVKM. V gave up 6 bases and J gave up 1 base, with 21 bases separating them. This table comes from immunoSEQ multiplex PCR, and its TCRdb copy is limited to in-frame clones, with some not included. In the table there are hundreds of thousands of clones, roughly 85% of which are singletons. Specimen: PBMCs or T cells enriched from blood (not recorded which). This clonotype originated in a man aged 35 to 55 who had recovered from COVID-19. This sequence joins TRBV28 and TRBJ1-2; D perhaps matches TRBD1 (6 bases). The CDR3 region has the DNA TGTGCCAGCAGCTCCGCGGCGGCAGGGGCTTTTAACTATGGCTACACCTTC. Translation gives CASSSAAAGAFNYGYTF.